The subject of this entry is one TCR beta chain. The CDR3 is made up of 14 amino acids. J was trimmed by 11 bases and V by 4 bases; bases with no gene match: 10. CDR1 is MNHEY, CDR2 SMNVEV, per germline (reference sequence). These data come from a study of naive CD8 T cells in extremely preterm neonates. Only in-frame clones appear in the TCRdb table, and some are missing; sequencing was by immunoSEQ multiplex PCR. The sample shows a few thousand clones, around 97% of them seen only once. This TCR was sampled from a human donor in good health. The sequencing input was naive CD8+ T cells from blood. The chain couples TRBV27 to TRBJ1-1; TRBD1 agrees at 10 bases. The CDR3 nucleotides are TGTGCCAGCAGTTGGTCCGGGACAGGGGAGTTGGCTTTCTTT. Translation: CASSWSGTGELAFF.